The 31 T cell receptor beta chains given below trace back to one sample, sequenced in a study of immune cell composition in non-small cell lung cancer. Sequencing used immunoSEQ multiplex PCR; TCRdb keeps in-frame clones, though not all of them. The profile shows around 2,000 clones, 70% to 80% of them singletons. Source material: lung tumor tissue. These receptors all stem from a human donor with non-small cell lung cancer.

The chain recombines TRBV6-6 with TRBJ2-7, with a possible D match to TRBD2 (6 bases). The CDR3 totals 14 residues. V shed 6 bases and J shed 0 bases, with 12 bases lying between them. Germline V gives CDR1 MNHNY, CDR2 SVGAGI (reference sequence). The CDR3 spells CASRPMTSSYEQYF. As DNA, the CDR3 is TGTGCCAGCAGACCTATGACTAGCTCCTACGAGCAGTACTTC.

This clone was seen only a few times. V and J are TRBV2 and TRBJ1-5; no definite D call. CDR3 length: 15 residues. CDR1 SNHLY and CDR2 FYNNEI come from the germline V gene. Between the trimmed V and J ends, which lost 0 bases and 4 bases, there was a span of 10 bases. The CDR3 DNA is TGTGCCAGCAGTGAAGCGGAGCGATTTAATCAGCCCCAGCATTTT. Translated: CASSEAERFNQPQHF.

V gene TRBV5-5 combines with J gene TRBJ2-7, with D tentatively TRBD1 (6 bases). The CDR3 runs to 13 residues. Germline values: CDR1 SGHKS, CDR2 YYEKEE (reference sequence). V was pared by 3 bases and J by 0 bases, with 7 bases between. CDR3 DNA sequence: TGTGCCAGCAGCTACAGGGTCTCCTACGAGCAGTACTTC. Residues: CASSYRVSYEQYF.

The chain joins TRBV6-5 to TRBJ1-2, with TRBD1 matching 8 bases. Germline V gives CDR1 MNHEY, CDR2 SVGAGI. V gave up 6 bases and J gave up 4 bases; unmatched junction bases: 10. The CDR3 totals 15 residues. DNA of the CDR3: TGTGCCAGCAGACCCGGGGCAGGGGGCACCTATGGCTACACCTTC. Protein sequence: CASRPGAGGTYGYTF.

The chain is built from TRBV27 and TRBJ2-7; 12 bases line up with TRBD2. This CDR3 spans 14 amino acids. With 8 bases clipped from V and 2 bases from J, the junction kept 4 bases outside the gene matches. Per the germline V gene, CDR1 is MNHEY and CDR2 is SMNVEV (reference sequence). The CDR3 DNA sequence: TGTGCCAGCGGGCCTAGCGGGGGGGCCTACGAGCAGTACTTC. Its translation: CASGPSGGAYEQYF.

The chain combines TRBV11-3 with TRBJ2-1; 7 bases agree with TRBD2. This CDR3 has 15 amino acids. V was pared by 2 bases and J by 1 base, with 2 bases of the junction left unmatched. The germline V gene encodes CDR1 SGHNT and CDR2 YENEEA. Here the CDR3 DNA reads TGTGCCAGCAGCTTAACCGGGGGGTCCTACAATGAGCAGTTCTTC. Translating gives CASSLTGGSYNEQFF.

The genes are TRBV18 and TRBJ2-1; 10 nucleotides agree with TRBD2. CDR1 is KGHSH and CDR2 is LQKENI in the germline V gene. V was pared by 1 base and J by 5 bases, with 2 bases of the junction left unmatched. This CDR3 is 15 amino acids long. As DNA, the CDR3 is TGTGCCAGCTCACCACGGACTAGCGGCCACAATGAGCAGTTCTTC. Protein: CASSPRTSGHNEQFF.

This clone was found a few times. This chain links TRBV11-2 with TRBJ1-2; 12 nucleotides line up with TRBD1. Per the germline V gene, CDR1 is SGHAT and CDR2 is FQNNGV. J lost 8 bases, V lost 1 base, and 8 bases had no gene match. The CDR3 has 16 residues. The CDR3 loop reads CASSLVRDRGRDGYTF. CDR3 nucleotide sequence: TGTGCCAGCAGCTTAGTTCGGGACAGGGGGCGGGACGGCTACACCTTC.

The sample holds a few counts of this clone. Germline is not matched at one junction end, which may reflect a read error. This rearrangement joins TRBV6-1 to TRBJ1-4; D may be TRBD1 (6 bases). The CDR3 totals 12 residues. CDR1 and CDR2 (germline): MNHNS, SASEGT. The CDR3 here is CASSERRGLPLF. In DNA form, the CDR3 reads TGTGCCAGCAGTGAAAGGCGGGGGCTTCCTCTTTTT.

This clone was counted once. This chain uses TRBV18 with TRBJ2-1, with a weak D call TRBD2 (7 bases). Germline values: CDR1 KGHSH, CDR2 LQKENI. V shed 4 bases and J shed 7 bases, with 14 bases lying between them. This CDR3 is 14 amino acids long. The CDR3 reads CASSLGGGLNEQFF. The CDR3 bases are TGTGCCAGCTCACTTGGGGGGGGCCTAAATGAGCAGTTCTTC.

The chain couples TRBV27 to TRBJ1-4, with a tentative D call TRBD1 (6 bases). From germline, CDR1 is MNHEY and CDR2 SMNVEV (reference sequence). V lost 0 bases and J lost 4, with 12 bases in between. The CDR3 has 16 residues. CDR3 sequence: CASSLSGGPLNEKLFF. CDR3 nucleotides: TGTGCCAGCAGTTTATCGGGGGGGCCCCTTAATGAAAAACTGTTTTTT.

V gene TRBV15 combines with J gene TRBJ2-7, with a weak D call TRBD2 (5 bases). The V and J ends lost 0 bases and 4 bases respectively, with 7 bases between them. The length of the CDR3 is 13 residues. CDR1 is LNHNV and CDR2 is YYDKDF in the germline V gene (reference sequence). CDR3 nucleotides: TGTGCCACCAGCAGAGACAGGACTTACGAGCAGTACTTC. Protein sequence: CATSRDRTYEQYF.

The chain uses TRBV29-1 and TRBJ2-1, with 9 bases aligning to TRBD2. The germline V gene encodes CDR1 SQVTM and CDR2 ANQGSEA. This CDR3 is built from 14 residues. Germline trimming cut 6 bases from V and 4 bases from J; bases unmatched to any gene: 7. CDR3 DNA: TGCAGCGTCTCATCTAGCGGGGTATACAATGAGCAGTTCTTC. Protein product: CSVSSSGVYNEQFF.

The chain employs TRBV7-9 and TRBJ1-2; no firm D call. The CDR3 extends over 16 amino acids. Per germline, CDR1 SEHNR and CDR2 FQNEAQ (reference sequence). Trimming removed 4 bases at V and 3 bases at J, with 18 bases between. This CDR3 is CASSSPGIRVDYGYTF. In DNA form, the CDR3 reads TGTGCCAGCAGCTCCCCGGGGATTAGGGTGGACTATGGCTACACCTTC.

This clone has more than one count but fewer than ten. This chain uses TRBV6-1 with TRBJ1-2; D unclear. Trimming took off 6 bases at V and 1 base at J, with 12 bases between the two ends. Germline V CDR1 and CDR2: MNHNS, SASEGT. The CDR3 is made up of 14 amino acids. CDR3 DNA sequence: TGTGCCAGCAGAGAGGGATCGGGTAACTATGGCTACACCTTC. It yields the protein CASREGSGNYGYTF.

The chain links TRBV27 to TRBJ2-7; TRBD1 aligns across 10 bases. The CDR3 is 13 amino acids. V lost 8 bases to trimming and J lost 5 bases; unmatched junction nucleotides: 6. Germline values: CDR1 MNHEY, CDR2 SMNVEV (reference sequence). The CDR3 DNA is TGTGCCAGCTCCCGGGACAGGGGCCACGAGCAGTACTTC. Amino acids: CASSRDRGHEQYF.

The chain joins TRBV7-2 to TRBJ2-5; weak D call: TRBD2 (7 bases). Germline V lookup: CDR1 SGHTA, CDR2 FQGNSA. Trimming took off 5 bases at V and 5 bases at J, with 15 bases between the two ends. The CDR3 covers 14 residues. The CDR3 sequence: CASSPTGRGETQYF. Written as DNA, the CDR3 is TGTGCCAGCAGCCCCACAGGGAGGGGGGAGACCCAGTACTTC.

For the CDR3, the DNA is TGCGCCAGCAGCCGTGACAGGGGATACGAGCAGTACTTC. It codes for CASSRDRGYEQYF. The chain has TRBV4-3 and TRBJ2-5; 8 nucleotides agree with TRBD1. Matching the DNA end better, TRBJ2-7 makes the J call doubtful. CDR1 and CDR2 (germline): LGHNA, YSLEER. The CDR3 extends over 13 amino acids.

The chain employs TRBV5-1 and TRBJ2-1; 12 bases line up with TRBD2. V was pared by 4 bases and J by 9 bases, with 11 bases of the junction left unmatched. Germline-derived CDR1 and CDR2 are SGHRS and YFSETQ. This CDR3 spans 16 amino acids. The CDR3 loop reads CASSQDTSGGRGEQFF. The CDR3 DNA reads as TGCGCCAGCAGCCAAGACACTAGCGGGGGGCGAGGTGAGCAGTTCTTC.

This chain connects TRBV10-1 to TRBJ1-2, with D perhaps TRBD1 (5 bases). Trimming stripped 3 bases from V and 4 bases from J, with 6 bases between. CDR1 is WNHNN and CDR2 is SYGVQD in the germline V gene (reference sequence). The CDR3 is 12 residues long. CDR3 sequence reads: CASSEDSYGYTF. Written as DNA, the CDR3 is TGCGCCAGCAGTGAAGACAGCTATGGCTACACCTTC.

CDR3 loop: CASSQSSGSEAGYTF. Written as DNA, the CDR3 is TGTGCCAGCAGCCAATCCTCGGGGTCCGAGGCTGGCTACACCTTC. The V gene is TRBV14, the J gene TRBJ1-2; D gene uncertain. V was shortened by 2 bases and J by 7 bases, with 17 bases between the two germline ends. The CDR3 consists of 15 residues. Germline CDR1 and CDR2: SGHDN and FVKESK.

The chain employs TRBV7-9 and TRBJ1-2; 7 bases match TRBD1. Germline CDR1 SEHNR, CDR2 FQNEAQ (reference sequence). The CDR3 loop spans 14 amino acids. J lost 10 bases, V lost 2 bases, and 10 bases had no gene match. CDR3 coding DNA: TGTGCCAGCAGCTTATATGACAGGGAGTTTGACTACACCTTC. Translation: CASSLYDREFDYTF.

The chain joins TRBV19 to TRBJ1-1; 9 positions match TRBD1. Germline V gene lookup returns CDR1 LNHDA and CDR2 SQIVND (reference sequence). V lost 5 bases to trimming and J lost 5 bases; unmatched junction nucleotides: 6. The CDR3 consists of 14 residues. The CDR3 DNA reads as TGTGCCAGTAGTGAAAGGACAGGGGAAACTGAAGCTTTCTTT. It yields the protein CASSERTGETEAFF.

This clone was observed a single time. This CDR3 is CASSFPTTSRVQETQYF. In nucleotides, the CDR3 is TGTGCCAGCAGTTTCCCGACTACCTCACGTGTTCAAGAGACCCAGTACTTC. The chain joins TRBV28 to TRBJ2-5; perhaps TRBD2 as D (5 bases). Germline CDR1 and CDR2: MDHEN and SYDVKM. V was clipped by 3 bases and J by 2 bases, with 19 bases between them. The CDR3 has 17 residues. The full variable domain, rest sourced from reference TRBV28 and TRBJ2-5, is DVKVTQSSRYLVKRTGEKVFLECVQDMDHENMFWYRQDPGLGLRLIYFSYDVKMKEKGDIPEGYSVSREKKERFSLILESASTNQTSMYLCASSFPTTSRVQETQYFGPGTRLLVL.

V gene TRBV7-8 combines with J gene TRBJ1-3, with 8 bases aligning to TRBD1. V gave up 2 bases and J gave up 2 bases; unmatched junction bases: 2. Germline loops: CDR1 SGHVS, CDR2 FQNEAQ. CDR3 size: 15 residues. CDR3 sequence reads: CASSLLTGAGNTIYF. CDR3 DNA sequence: TGTGCCAGCAGCTTACTGACAGGGGCTGGAAACACCATATATTTT.

The V and J genes are TRBV27 and TRBJ1-3; no definite D call. The CDR3 runs to 14 residues. The germline V and J ends were trimmed by 3 bases and 2 bases, with 8 bases remaining between them. Per the germline V gene, CDR1 is MNHEY and CDR2 is SMNVEV (reference sequence). CDR3: CASSLRGTGNTIYF. The CDR3 coding sequence is TGTGCCAGCAGTTTGAGAGGGACTGGAAACACCATATATTTT.

The chain has TRBV11-2 and TRBJ1-4, with TRBD1 identical over 8 bases. V gave up 5 bases and J gave up 0 bases; unmatched junction bases: 2. In germline, CDR1 is SGHAT, CDR2 FQNNGV. The CDR3 consists of 15 residues. The CDR3 loop reads CASSGQGATNEKLFF. The DNA for the CDR3 is TGTGCCAGCAGCGGACAGGGAGCAACTAATGAAAAACTGTTTTTT.

This clone appeared a few times. The chain combines TRBV6-6 with TRBJ2-7; D ambiguous. Germline CDR1 is MNHNY and CDR2 is SVGAGI (reference sequence). The length of the CDR3 is 13 residues. Trimming removed 2 bases from V and 1 base from J, with 6 bases in between. CDR3 sequence reads: CASSYSESYEQYF. The CDR3 DNA sequence: TGTGCCAGCAGTTACAGTGAGTCCTACGAGCAGTACTTC.

The gene calls are TRBV7-2 and TRBJ2-7; no clear D. This CDR3 has 15 residues. V dropped 1 base and J dropped 4 bases, with 14 bases sitting between them. Germline V lookup: CDR1 SGHTA, CDR2 FQGNSA. The CDR3 coding sequence is TGTGCCAGCAGCTTAGAAGCCCCTCCCCGATACGAGCAGTACTTC. The encoded protein is CASSLEAPPRYEQYF.

The chain has TRBV7-6 and TRBJ1-4; perhaps TRBD1 as D (5 bases). The germline gives CDR1 SGHVS, CDR2 FNYEAQ. This CDR3 contains 14 residues. Trimming removed 8 bases from V and 8 bases from J, with 18 bases in between. Here the CDR3 DNA reads TGTGCCAGCGGAACAGGTGGAAGAACCGAAAAACTGTTTTTT. Translated: CASGTGGRTEKLFF.

The chain joins TRBV10-2 to TRBJ2-2; D gene uncertain. V was trimmed by 0 bases and J by 6 bases, leaving 11 bases between them. There are 15 residues in the CDR3. The germline CDR1 and CDR2 sequences are WSHSY and SAAADI. CDR3 sequence (DNA): TGCGCCAGCAGTGAGTCAAAACGGGTGGCCGGGGAGCTGTTTTTT. This translates into CASSESKRVAGELFF.